Reported below is one T cell receptor beta chain. V lost 5 bases and J lost 2, with 13 bases in between. This CDR3 contains 14 residues. Germline-derived CDR1 and CDR2 are SGHDN and FVKESK. Study processing details: From reference gene primer amplification, estimates of nucleated cell counts were derived. Clones were read by immunoSEQ multiplex PCR, and TCRdb kept only the in-frame ones, dropping some. V and J calls plus clone size are reproduced from that table; the DNA served to infer D and trimming. The repertoire consists of 300,000 to 400,000 clones, with roughly 88% occurring once and the leading ten covering around 4%. This sample was included in a study of blood T cell repertoires in COVID-19. Study-wide background: The United States, Italy and Spain supplied acute and convalescent COVID-19 samples. Nucleic acid was either cDNA or gDNA, and it came from T cells, B-cell-depleted T cells, or PBMCs.

This clonotype was sampled from a woman aged 50 to 65 with active or convalescent COVID-19. The sample comprised peripheral blood. This chain links TRBV14 with TRBJ2-7; maybe TRBD2 (5 bases). Here the CDR3 DNA reads TGTGCCAGCAGCTTCGTCAGCGGTACCTACGAGCAGTACTTC. It translates to CASSFVSGTYEQYF. Together with reference TRBV14 and TRBJ2-7, the CDR3 gives the full variable domain: EAGVTQFPSHSVIEKGQTVTLRCDPISGHDNLYWYRRVMGKEIKFLLHFVKESKQDESGMPNNRFLAERTGGTYSTLKVQPAELEDSGVYFCASSFVSGTYEQYFGPGTRLTVT.